This TCR beta chain was identified during a study of molecular identifiers for immune sequencing clone quantification. Findings of the study overall: Single-cell amounts of spiked Jurkat TCR RNA were reportedly detectable among over 900,000 naive cells. Highly expanded clone sizes could be underestimated by identical TCR molecules sharing a barcode. Clones exceeding 20 RNA copies carried over 97% of effector molecules but under 1% of naive-cell molecules.

TCRdb reanalysed the PCR reads using MiXCR and keeps one entry per CDR3 protein. The repertoire includes a few hundred thousand distinct CDR3 sequences, roughly a quarter of them detected once, and 0.74% sits in the top ten. Between the trimmed V and J ends, which lost 3 bases and 2 bases, there was a span of 11 bases. Germline V CDR1 and CDR2: GTSNPN, SVGIG (reference sequence). This CDR3 spans 13 amino acids. A note on this clonotype: The antigen remains undetermined. A read error is possible here, since a much larger clone lies one base away.

This clonotype was obtained from a human donor in good health. Some libraries in this study had Jurkat cell RNA spiked in. The rearrangement joins TRBV30 to TRBJ2-7; no clear D. The sequencing sample was made of naive CD8+ T cells from blood, with Jurkat cell RNA spiked in. As to subset: FACS-sorted CD8+CD4-CCR7+CD45RA+ naive T cells. The DNA of the CDR3 is TGTGCCTGGAGCCTGGACGAGCCCTACGAGCAGTACTTC. Protein product: CAWSLDEPYEQYF.